These T cell receptor beta chains were read from a single sample in a study of blood T cell repertoires in COVID-19. Using immunoSEQ multiplex PCR, the repertoire was profiled, and TCRdb retains in-frame clones only, with some absent. The table shows roughly 700,000 clones, with around 90% occurring only once. The sample was peripheral blood. Receptors were obtained from a woman aged 18-29 years with acute or convalescent COVID-19. Each CDR3 is given with its conserved first and last residue. A D gene is named only where the DNA matches it firmly. Only some rows state a clone size, as once, few, many or a class for expanded clones.

CDR3aa	CDR3nt	v_gene	d_gene	j_gene	len	abundance
CATGPGEGQPQHF	TGTGCCACCGGTCCGGGGGAGGGTCAGCCCCAGCATTTT	TRBV24-1	-	TRBJ1-5	13	once
CASSERESSYNSPLHF	TGTGCCAGCAGTGAAAGGGAGAGCTCCTATAATTCACCCCTCCACTTT	TRBV6-1	-	TRBJ1-6	16	once
CASSLVLQGGGTEAFF	TGTGCCAGCAGCTTAGTTCTTCAGGGGGGAGGCACTGAAGCTTTCTTT	TRBV11-2	TRBD1	TRBJ1-1	16	-
CASSAHPAGEYGYTF	TGTGCCAGCAGCGCCCACCCGGCAGGGGAATATGGCTACACCTTC	TRBV5-5	-	TRBJ1-2	15	-
CASSNKGTGLDSPLHF	TGTGCCAGTAGTAATAAAGGAACAGGGCTCGATTCACCCCTCCACTTT	TRBV19	-	TRBJ1-6	16	-
CASSKVINPDREAFF	TGTGCCAGCAGCAAAGTCATAAACCCTGACAGGGAAGCTTTCTTT	TRBV21-1	-	TRBJ1-1	15	-
CASSLGQGAGHGYTF	TGTGCCAGCAGCCTCGGACAGGGGGCAGGGCATGGCTACACCTTC	TRBV6-5	TRBD1	TRBJ1-2	15	-
CASGPLQGSSYNSPLHF	TGTGCCAGCGGACCCTTACAGGGGAGCTCCTATAATTCACCCCTCCACTTT	TRBV5-5	TRBD1	TRBJ1-6	17	once
CASSESSSGHPSGLYEQYF	TGTGCCAGCAGTGAGTCCTCCTCGGGACATCCTTCGGGCCTCTACGAGCAGTACTTC	TRBV6-1	-	TRBJ2-7	19	-
CASSEPGSRGQPQHF	TGTGCCAGCAGTGAGCCAGGGTCAAGGGGCCAGCCCCAGCATTTT	TRBV2	-	TRBJ1-5	15	-
CASSLSGTGVNYGYTF	TGTGCCAGCAGCTTATCTGGGACAGGGGTTAACTATGGCTACACCTTC	TRBV7-2	TRBD1	TRBJ1-2	16	-
CATSREGRVGEETQYF	TGTGCCACCAGCAGAGAAGGTAGGGTGGGAGAAGAGACCCAGTACTTC	TRBV15	-	TRBJ2-5	16	-
CASNGWPYGYTF	TGTGCCAGCAATGGTTGGCCCTATGGCTACACCTTC	TRBV27	-	TRBJ1-2	12	-